Listed below are T cell receptor beta chains from one sample, sequenced in a study of T-cell reconstitution after alpha-beta-depleted transplantation in children. TCRdb re-derived calls from the PCR reads in MiXCR, one entry per CDR3 protein. This repertoire shows some 390,000 distinct CDR3 sequences, around 21% found once; its top ten account for about 3.8%. The input for sequencing was PBMCs from the stem cell graft donor, taken from the stem cell graft. These receptors came from a human donor who donated a stem cell graft to a child with acute myeloid leukemia. The CDR3 runs from the conserved cysteine through the conserved F or W. The D gene is left open where the match is weak. Clone size is stated in some rows and not others, as once, few, many or a class when expanded.

d_gene	v_gene	j_gene	abundance	CDR3nt	CDR3aa
NA	TRBV7-2	TRBJ2-1	many	TGTGCCAGCAGCTTAGCGGTGACAGCTTACAATGAGCAGTTCTTC	CASSLAVTAYNEQFF
NA	TRBV30	TRBJ1-1	few	TGTGCCTGGAGAAAGGGGAGGGACACTGAAGCTTTCTTT	CAWRKGRDTEAFF
TRBD2	TRBV5-1	TRBJ2-5	NA	TGCGCCAGCAGCTTGGCCTCGGCTAGCGGGATTATCGAGACCCAGTACTTC	CASSLASASGIIETQYF
NA	TRBV27	TRBJ2-1	many	TGTGCCAGCAGCCTCCGGACAGTCTCCTACAATGAGCAGTTCTTC	CASSLRTVSYNEQFF
TRBD2	TRBV12-3/TRBV12-4	TRBJ2-7	few	TGTGCCAGCAGTTTTGGGCCGGGGCTAGCGGCTTACGAGCAGTACTTC	CASSFGPGLAAYEQYF
TRBD1	TRBV6-1	TRBJ2-5	NA	TGTGCCAGCAGTGAATGGGACAGAGATACGGCAGAGACCCAGTACTTC	CASSEWDRDTAETQYF
TRBD2	TRBV20-1	TRBJ2-7	NA	TGCAGTGCTACCGGGACTAGCGAGTCCTACGAGCAGTACTTC	CSATGTSESYEQYF
TRBD1	TRBV20-1	TRBJ2-5	many	TGCAGTGCCCCGGGACAGGGTGGTGAGACCCAGTACTTC	CSAPGQGGETQYF
TRBD1	TRBV3-1	TRBJ2-1	many	TGTGCCAGCAGCCAAGGCATTGAGGGGGCCATTAAGTTCTTC	CASSQGIEGAIKFF
NA	TRBV4-2	TRBJ2-3	NA	TGTGCCAGCAGCCAAGAAGAGAGCACAGATACGCAGTATTTT	CASSQEESTDTQYF
NA	TRBV5-1	TRBJ2-1	many	TGCGCCAGCAGCTTGGTGGACAATGAGCAGTTCTTC	CASSLVDNEQFF
TRBD1	TRBV6-2/TRBV6-3	TRBJ2-7	NA	TGTGCCAGCAGTTACTCCGGATCGACAGGGGGCTCGGTCGAGCAGTACTTC	CASSYSGSTGGSVEQYF
TRBD2	TRBV4-2	TRBJ2-3	NA	TGTGCCAGCAGCCTAACGGTTGGACTAGCGGGAGACTCTAGCACAGATACGCAGTATTTT	CASSLTVGLAGDSSTDTQYF
NA	TRBV29-1	TRBJ1-1	NA	TGCAGCGTTGAAGTCCCCCGACAGGCGAAGATGAACACTGAAGCTTTCTTT	CSVEVPRQAKMNTEAFF
NA	TRBV5-1	TRBJ1-1	NA	TGCGCCAGCATGCAGGTCGACACTGAAGCTTTCTTT	CASMQVDTEAFF
TRBD2	TRBV12-3/TRBV12-4	TRBJ2-7	few	TGTGCCAGCAGTTCGGGACTAGCGGGAGGGCCCCACGAGCAGTACTTC	CASSSGLAGGPHEQYF
TRBD2	TRBV29-1	TRBJ2-5	NA	TGCAGCGTTGGTACTAGCGGGAGTAGAGAGACCCAGTACTTC	CSVGTSGSRETQYF
TRBD1	TRBV20-1	TRBJ2-3	NA	TGCAGTGCTACGGGACAGGGGGCAGGGGATACGCAGTATTTT	CSATGQGAGDTQYF
NA	TRBV5-1	TRBJ1-1	few	TGCGCCAGCAGCTTCTTGGGTTGGGACGGGAACACTGAAGCTTTCTTT	CASSFLGWDGNTEAFF
NA	TRBV28	TRBJ1-1	few	TGTGCCAGCAGTTTATTGGATGGGAACACTGAAGCTTTCTTT	CASSLLDGNTEAFF
NA	TRBV27	TRBJ2-3	NA	TGTGCCAGCAGTTGGGGGACATCCGGGGCGTCCACAGATACGCAGTATTTT	CASSWGTSGASTDTQYF
TRBD1	TRBV6-2/TRBV6-3	TRBJ2-1	few	TGTGCCAGCAGTCCGGGGGTTCCGGGACAGGGATACAATGAGCAGTTCTTC	CASSPGVPGQGYNEQFF
NA	TRBV5-1	TRBJ2-1	NA	TGCGCCAGCAGCTTGAGGGCAGGAGCGAAGGATGAGCAGTTCTTC	CASSLRAGAKDEQFF
TRBD2	TRBV29-1	TRBJ2-1	NA	TGCAGCGTTGACTTAACTAGCGGAGTCTACAATGAGCAGTTCTTC	CSVDLTSGVYNEQFF
NA	TRBV7-2	TRBJ2-7	NA	TGTGCCAGCAGCTTTACCATGGGGGAGCAGTACTTC	CASSFTMGEQYF
TRBD2	TRBV28	TRBJ2-7	NA	TGTGCCAGCAGTTCCCGGTCTAGCGGGAGTTTTTACGAGCAGTACTTC	CASSSRSSGSFYEQYF
NA	TRBV20-1	TRBJ2-7	NA	TGCAGTGCTAGTAGGGATAACGGCTACGAGCAGTACTTC	CSASRDNGYEQYF
TRBD2	TRBV7-2	TRBJ2-7	NA	TGTGCCAGCAGCGAGGGACTAGCGGCCCCCTACGAGCAGTACTTC	CASSEGLAAPYEQYF
TRBD1	TRBV20-1	TRBJ2-7	NA	TGCAGTGCTAGAGAAGGGGGCTCACCCCTCTACGAGCAGTACTTC	CSAREGGSPLYEQYF
TRBD1	TRBV5-5	TRBJ2-3	NA	TGTGCCAGCAGTTCCCGACAGGGAAAGAACACAGATACGCAGTATTTT	CASSSRQGKNTDTQYF
TRBD1	TRBV4-1	TRBJ1-4	NA	TGCGCCAGCAGCTCACCGGGACAGGGAGGTGAAAAACTGTTTTTT	CASSSPGQGGEKLFF
TRBD1	TRBV7-3	TRBJ2-7	NA	TGTGCCAGCAGCTTAACTGCCAGACAGGGCCTTGGAGAGCAGTACTTC	CASSLTARQGLGEQYF
NA	TRBV7-9	TRBJ2-7	few	TGTGCCAGCAGCTTAGGAGGCAGGGCGTCCTACGAGCAGTACTTC	CASSLGGRASYEQYF
NA	TRBV5-1	TRBJ2-3	NA	TGCGCCAGCAGCTCCGGAGGGTCGCCAGGACAGTCAGATACGCAGTATTTT	CASSSGGSPGQSDTQYF
NA	TRBV20-1	TRBJ1-5	many	TGCAGTGCTAGAGATTGGGCAGACCGCAATCAGCCCCAGCATTTT	CSARDWADRNQPQHF